This T cell receptor (beta chain) comes out of a study of cytomegalovirus exposure and HLA in healthy donors. Primers for the PCR totalled 60 Vbeta and 13 Jbeta. Only in-frame clones appear in the TCRdb table, and some are missing; sequencing was by immunoSEQ multiplex PCR. The sample includes 170,000 or so clones, 80% of them seen just once. CDR1 LNHDA and CDR2 SQIVND come from the germline V gene (reference sequence). The CDR3 has 14 residues. V lost 6 bases to trimming and J lost 4 bases; unmatched junction nucleotides: 7. This sequence joins TRBV19 and TRBJ2-3; 7 nucleotides align to TRBD2. The sequenced sample consisted of PBMCs. This TCR derives from a man aged 25 to 40 in good health and CMV-seropositive. In DNA, the CDR3 is TGTGCCAGTAGGGGTCTGGGGGGGTCAGATACGCAGTATTTT. Residues: CASRGLGGSDTQYF.